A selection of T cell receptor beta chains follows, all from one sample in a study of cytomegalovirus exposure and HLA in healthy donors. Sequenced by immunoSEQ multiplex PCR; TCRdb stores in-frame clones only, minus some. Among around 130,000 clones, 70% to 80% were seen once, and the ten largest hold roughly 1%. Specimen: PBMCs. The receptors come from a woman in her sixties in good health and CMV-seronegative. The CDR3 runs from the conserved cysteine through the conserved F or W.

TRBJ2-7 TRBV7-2 CASRRRDPVPPLEQYF
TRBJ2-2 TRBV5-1 CASSSGQPNTGELFF
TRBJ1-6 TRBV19 CATNGGQGDGYNSPLHF
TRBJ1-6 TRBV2 CASRLWGTGRSYNSPLHF
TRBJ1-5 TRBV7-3 CASSLTSLTVAQPQHF
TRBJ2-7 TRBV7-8 CASSTSRTSGLYEQYF
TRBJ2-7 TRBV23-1 CASSQSSLSSAYEQYF
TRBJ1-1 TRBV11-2 CASSLVQGSAFF
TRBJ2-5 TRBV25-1 CASSDVGREETQYF
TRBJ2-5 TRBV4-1 CASSPEVSGRARMKTQYF